One T cell receptor beta chain is described in this entry. This sample is part of a study of control samples from healthy donors and cancer patients. V lost 3 bases, J lost 3 bases, and 6 bases stayed unmatched. This CDR3 spans 15 amino acids. In germline, CDR1 is SGHVS, CDR2 FQNEAQ. Only in-frame clones appear in the TCRdb table, and some are missing; sequencing was by immunoSEQ multiplex PCR. The repertoire holds 70,000 to 80,000 clones, with about 89% as singletons. Sequenced material: PBMCs. The chain has TRBV7-8 and TRBJ1-2; 8 bases line up with TRBD1. This sequence was found in a woman aged 45-60 years with colorectal cancer. The CDR3 region is CASSFGRGLDYGYTF. The CDR3 DNA reads as TGTGCCAGCAGCTTTGGCAGGGGGCTAGACTATGGCTACACCTTC.